This T cell receptor beta chain was profiled in a study of T-cell memory formation after mild COVID-19. The germline gives CDR1 SEHNR, CDR2 FQNEAQ (reference sequence). The CDR3 covers 16 residues. V lost 6 bases, J lost 2 bases, and 7 bases stayed unmatched. This clonotype has a handful of counts. TCRdb re-analysed the 5' RACE reads in MiXCR, keeping a single row per CDR3 protein. The data hold around 450,000 distinct CDR3 sequences, with around 20% observed a single time. The V and J genes are TRBV7-9 and TRBJ2-2, with 9 positions matching TRBD2. The clonotype was recovered from an adult woman who had mild COVID-19 (a few samples of this study predate the infection). Cell type and time point are not known. The material sequenced was PBMCs or a T cell subset sorted from them (not recorded which). CDR3 loop: CASSSTSGTNTGELFF. CDR3 nucleotides: TGTGCCAGCAGTTCGACTAGCGGTACAAACACCGGGGAGCTGTTTTTT.